This T cell receptor (beta chain) was sequenced for a study of cytomegalovirus exposure and HLA in healthy donors. Notes on this clone: Its target is not known.

CDR1 and CDR2 from the germline V gene are SGHRS and YFSETQ. The CDR3 contains 16 residues. The ends were cut back, 0 bases at V and 6 bases at J, with 19 bases in the middle. Both 60 Vbeta primers and 13 Jbeta primers went into the PCR. Produced via immunoSEQ multiplex PCR; TCRdb's table is partial and in-frame only. The sample includes about 160,000 clones, roughly 85% of them seen just once. Donors consisted of healthy bone marrow donors. The study, taken as a whole, reports: The later analysis indicated that the majority of CMV-associated TCR beta chains appeared HLA-restricted. TCR beta chain V- and J-gene trimming was linked, in a later analysis, to a missense variant in DCLRE1C. HLA alleles showed associations with some 17,000 TCR beta sequences in a later analysis, at a 0.05 false discovery rate.

The specimen sequenced was PBMCs. This chain connects TRBV5-1 to TRBJ2-7; a possible D gene is TRBD2 (6 bases). This sequence originates from a boy aged 2-9 years in good health and CMV-seronegative. The CDR3 DNA follows: TGCGCCAGCAGCTTGGGGGGCGGGCGGGAACGAGGCGAGCAGTACTTC. Translated: CASSLGGGRERGEQYF.